This entry features one T cell receptor beta chain sequence. Assay: immunoSEQ multiplex PCR; the TCRdb copy retains only in-frame clones and omits some. Of 13,000 to 15,000 clones in the sample, just under 90% were seen once. CDR1 SGHTA and CDR2 FQGNSA come from the germline V gene. Trimming at V came to 4 bases and at J to 7 bases, leaving 0 bases not matched to a gene. The CDR3 covers 12 residues. This entry comes from a study of OX40 agonist ivuxolimab in advanced cancers. The receptor was isolated from an adult with an advanced solid tumor such as melanoma, head and neck, liver or kidney cancer. The chain has TRBV7-2 and TRBJ2-2; 7 bases line up with TRBD2. The material was CD4+ or CD8+ T cells sorted from blood, obtained in a trial of the OX40 agonist ivuxolimab. The CDR3 bases are TGTGCCAGCAGCTCGGGGGGCGGGGAGCTGTTTTTT. It yields the protein CASSSGGGELFF.